The following is a T cell receptor beta chain sequence with its context. The data stem from a study of blood T cell repertoires in COVID-19. Study in general: Some COVID-19 samples were acute and others convalescent; all came from the United States, Italy and Spain.

The CDR3 length is 12 residues. Trimming removed 4 bases at V and 4 bases at J, with 10 bases between. The germline gives CDR1 DFQATT, CDR2 SNEGSKA (reference sequence). The repertoire was sequenced with immunoSEQ multiplex PCR; TCRdb's copy has only in-frame clones and lacks some. Seen here are 90,000 to 100,000 clones, over 75% observed once, and the top ten hold 5% to 6%. The receptor comes from a man aged 50 to 60 with acute or convalescent COVID-19. The chain combines TRBV20-1 with TRBJ2-5, with D tentatively TRBD2 (5 bases). The sequencing input was peripheral blood. The CDR3 loop reads CSANDEGETQYF. CDR3 sequence (DNA): TGCAGTGCTAATGACGAGGGAGAGACCCAGTACTTC.